Following are 25 T cell receptor beta chains from one sample sequenced in a study of T cells in Graves' hyperthyroidism and ophthalmopathy. TCR beta CDR3 regions were amplified from RNA transcripts. During a first-round RT-PCR of the TCR CDR3, the HTBI primer set was used. TCRdb used MiXCR to reprocess the multiplex PCR reads, holding one entry per CDR3 protein. The sample has roughly 380,000 distinct CDR3 sequences, approximately 20% seen once. The sequenced material came from blood. The receptors here all came from a woman aged 18 to 35 with Graves' hyperthyroidism.

The V gene is TRBV9, the J gene TRBJ1-3, with 8 bases aligning to TRBD1. Unmatched junction bases numbered 5, after V lost 0 bases and J lost 0 bases. Germline CDR1 reads SGDLS; CDR2 reads YYNGEE. The CDR3 length is 17 residues. Here the CDR3 DNA reads TGTGCCAGCAGCGTAGTCGGACAGGGCCCCTCTGGAAACACCATATATTTT. Protein: CASSVVGQGPSGNTIYF.

This clonotype occurred a few times. This likely comes from a read error, as the CDR3 has no conserved phenylalanine or tryptophan at its end. The CDR3 protein is CASSGRVQETQYL. The CDR3 DNA reads as TGCGCCAGCAGCGGTCGGGTCCAAGAGACCCAGTACCTC. J is TRBJ2-5 and V is TRBV5-1; D remains unclear. Germline CDR1 reads SGHRS; CDR2 reads YFSETQ. The CDR3 has 13 amino acids. V lost 4 bases and J lost 1, with 8 bases in between.

This clonotype appeared many times. CDR3 bases: TGTGCCAGCGGCTGGACAGGGCGGGAGCAGTACTTC. It is translated as CASGWTGREQYF. The gene calls are TRBV11-2 and TRBJ2-7, with TRBD1 matching 8 bases. The ends lost 8 bases at V and 7 bases at J; junction bases unmatched: 7. Germline values: CDR1 SGHAT, CDR2 FQNNGV. The CDR3 consists of 12 residues.

Many counts were recorded for this clonotype. The chain links TRBV29-1 to TRBJ2-7; 10 bases line up with TRBD1. Germline V lookup: CDR1 SQVTM, CDR2 ANQGSEA. V gave up 6 bases and J gave up 7 bases; unmatched junction bases: 6. The CDR3 contains 12 residues. The CDR3 sequence: CSVSTGGGEQYF. CDR3 DNA: TGCAGCGTGTCGACAGGGGGCGGGGAGCAGTACTTC.

The chain combines TRBV13 with TRBJ2-7; D perhaps matches TRBD1 (6 bases). The CDR3 contains 17 residues. V gave up 1 base and J gave up 4 bases, with 20 bases separating them. Looked up from germline, CDR1 is PRHDT and CDR2 is FYEKMQ (reference sequence). The CDR3 DNA reads TGTGCCAGCAGCTTAGTGGGCTGGCAGGGGTCGGGATACGAGCAGTACTTC. As protein: CASSLVGWQGSGYEQYF.

This clonotype was counted many times. V is TRBV24-1 and J is TRBJ1-1; no firm D call. Germline lookup yields CDR1 KGHDR and CDR2 SFDVKD. Between the trimmed V and J ends, which lost 5 bases and 2 bases, there was a span of 11 bases. The CDR3 totals 14 residues. CDR3 loop: CATSVGDGNTEAFF. The CDR3 bases are TGTGCCACCAGTGTAGGAGACGGTAACACTGAAGCTTTCTTT.

This clonotype was recorded at least ten times. This chain uses TRBV19 with TRBJ1-2, with 9 positions matching TRBD1. The germline V gene encodes CDR1 LNHDA and CDR2 SQIVND (reference sequence). The length of the CDR3 is 19 residues. The V and J ends lost 3 bases and 2 bases, in that order; junction bases with no gene match: 16. The CDR3 DNA reads as TGTGCCAGTAGTATCCTCCTTACAGGGGGCGCCTTTAAGAACTATGGCTACACCTTC. Protein sequence: CASSILLTGGAFKNYGYTF. Together with reference TRBV19 and TRBJ1-2, the CDR3 gives the full variable domain: DGGITQSPKYLFRKEGQNVTLSCEQNLNHDAMYWYRQDPGQGLRLIYYSQIVNDFQKGDIAEGYSVSREKKESFPLTVTSAQKNPTAFYLCASSILLTGGAFKNYGYTFGSGTRLTVV.

In this sample, this clonotype turned up many times. V usage is TRBV30 and J usage is TRBJ2-7; D gene uncertain. Germline V gives CDR1 GTSNPN, CDR2 SVGIG (reference sequence). Trimming removed 1 base at V and 7 bases at J, with 11 bases between. The CDR3 is 12 residues long. The chain's CDR3 is CAWSDTFFEQYF. CDR3 nucleotide sequence: TGTGCCTGGAGTGATACATTCTTTGAGCAGTACTTC.

This clonotype came up many times. The rearrangement joins TRBV20-1 to TRBJ2-7; D uncertain. The CDR3 has 13 amino acids. Germline V gene data show CDR1 as DFQATT and CDR2 as SNEGSKA (reference sequence). Trimming took 3 bases from V and 1 from J, leaving 10 bases between them. CDR3 protein: CSASHGPSYEQYF. The CDR3 DNA sequence: TGCAGTGCTAGTCACGGACCGTCCTACGAGCAGTACTTC.

This clonotype was found many times. This chain links TRBV20-1 with TRBJ1-2; D call uncertain. The germline V gene encodes CDR1 DFQATT and CDR2 SNEGSKA (reference sequence). The V end was cut by 3 bases, the J end by 7 bases, with 9 bases between. CDR3 length equals 11 residues. In DNA form, the CDR3 reads TGCAGTGCTAGGCAGGCGGCTGGCTACACCTTC. Translation gives CSARQAAGYTF.

A few counts support this clonotype. The CDR3 is CASSFRQGFRGGPVGTGELFF. The CDR3 bases are TGTGCCAGCAGCTTTCGACAGGGCTTCCGCGGGGGGCCCGTGGGCACCGGGGAGCTGTTTTTT. V and J are TRBV12-1 and TRBJ2-2; the table's D call TRBD2 went unverified against the DNA. TRBV12-1 constitutes a pseudogene. The CDR3 has 21 amino acids.

This clonotype was counted ten times or more. The chain couples TRBV18 to TRBJ2-5, with a possible D match to TRBD2 (7 bases). This CDR3 contains 15 residues. Trimming removed 3 bases at V and 2 bases at J, with 13 bases between. The germline V gene has CDR1 KGHSH and CDR2 LQKENI. The CDR3 region has the DNA TGTGCCAGCTCACCCGGGGGGCGAGGACAAGAGACCCAGTACTTC. This translates into CASSPGGRGQETQYF.

The V and J genes are TRBV6-1 and TRBJ2-5, with TRBD2 matching over 9 bases. The trim removed 3 bases at V and 5 bases at J, leaving 7 bases unmatched. CDR3 length: 15 residues. Looked up from germline, CDR1 is MNHNS and CDR2 is SASEGT. CDR3 nucleotide sequence: TGTGCCAGCAGTGATAATCTAGCGGGGTACGAGACCCAGTACTTC. This gives the protein CASSDNLAGYETQYF.

Ten or more counts support this clonotype. The chain combines TRBV20-1 with TRBJ2-5, with 10 bases identical to TRBD2. V lost 0 bases to trimming and J lost 5 bases; unmatched junction nucleotides: 6. Germline loops: CDR1 DFQATT, CDR2 SNEGSKA (reference sequence). The CDR3 runs to 15 residues. CDR3 in DNA: TGCAGTGCTAGAGACCTAGCGGGGGTGAGCGAGACCCAGTACTTC. This translates into CSARDLAGVSETQYF.

The sample holds many counts of this clonotype. The CDR3 is CASSQNTVQETQYF. CDR3 DNA: TGTGCCAGCAGCCAAAATACCGTACAAGAGACCCAGTACTTC. The chain employs TRBV3-1 and TRBJ2-5; the D is unclear. With 2 bases removed from V and 2 bases from J, the gap between germline ends came to 9 bases. Germline V gene lookup returns CDR1 LGHDT and CDR2 YNNKEL (reference sequence). CDR3 size: 14 residues.

The chain employs TRBV20-1 and TRBJ2-2; D is possibly TRBD1 (6 bases). This CDR3 has 14 residues. In germline, CDR1 is DFQATT, CDR2 SNEGSKA (reference sequence). V was trimmed by 6 bases and J by 1 base, leaving 12 bases between them. DNA of the CDR3: TGCAGTGCCCGACAGGTCATGAACACCGGGGAGCTGTTTTTT. Protein sequence: CSARQVMNTGELFF.

This clonotype was seen ten or more times. The chain has TRBV20-1 and TRBJ2-4; no clear D. Trimming removed 0 bases at V and 7 bases at J, with 16 bases between. This CDR3 contains 15 residues. From germline, CDR1 is DFQATT and CDR2 SNEGSKA (reference sequence). The CDR3 nucleotides read TGCAGTGCTAGAGATCTCGTTGCTTTACGGAACATTCAGTACTTC. Amino acid sequence: CSARDLVALRNIQYF.

V gene TRBV6-5 combines with J gene TRBJ1-5; D uncertain. V lost 2 bases and J 6 bases, leaving 8 bases between the germline ends. CDR1 is MNHEY and CDR2 is SVGAGI in the germline V gene. The CDR3 spans 13 residues. The CDR3 is CASSYERGQPQHF. DNA for the CDR3: TGTGCCAGCAGTTACGAACGGGGTCAGCCCCAGCATTTT.

This clonotype was detected only once. The chain combines TRBV7-2 with TRBJ1-2; D is ambiguous. The germline CDR1 and CDR2 sequences are SGHTA and FQGNSA. The CDR3 runs 15 residues. Trimming stripped 1 base from V and 1 base from J, with 10 bases between. This CDR3 reads CASSLGSTGNYGYTF. In DNA, the CDR3 is TGTGCCAGCAGCTTAGGATCGACGGGTAACTATGGCTACACCTTC. Based on the CDR3 plus reference TRBV7-2 and TRBJ1-2, the full variable domain is GAGVSQSPSNKVTEKGKDVELRCDPISGHTALYWYRQSLGQGLEFLIYFQGNSAPDKSGLPSDRFSAERTGGSVSTLTIQRTQQEDSAVYLCASSLGSTGNYGYTFGSGTRLTVV.

This clonotype was detected many times. The rearrangement uses TRBV3-1 and TRBJ1-1; D is unclear. The V gene's germline CDR1 is LGHDT and CDR2 YNNKEL (reference sequence). V was trimmed by 4 bases and J by 4 bases, leaving 10 bases between them. The CDR3 runs 13 residues. The CDR3 is CASSPYMSTEAFF. For the CDR3, the DNA is TGTGCCAGCAGCCCGTATATGAGCACTGAAGCTTTCTTT.

Many counts were recorded for this clonotype. The chain is built from TRBV5-1 and TRBJ1-2, with D possibly being TRBD1 (6 bases). Germline-derived CDR1 and CDR2 are SGHRS and YFSETQ. The CDR3 consists of 14 residues. The V gene lost 4 bases and the J gene lost 5 bases, with 15 bases spanning the gap. In DNA form, the CDR3 reads TGCGCCAGCAGCCCCCGGGGGGGCAGGTATGGCTACACCTTC. Translating gives CASSPRGGRYGYTF. Using reference TRBV5-1 and TRBJ1-2 for the parts outside the CDR3, the full variable domain is KAGVTQTPRYLIKTRGQQVTLSCSPISGHRSVSWYQQTPGQGLQFLFEYFSETQRNKGNFPGRFSGRQFSNSRSEMNVSTLELGDSALYLCASSPRGGRYGYTFGSGTRLTVV.

Ten or more counts support this clonotype. The rearrangement links TRBV7-2 to TRBJ2-4, with TRBD2 identical over 12 bases. CDR1 SGHTA and CDR2 FQGNSA come from the germline V gene. The CDR3 consists of 16 residues. The V gene end was trimmed by 4 bases and the J gene end by 8 bases; junction bases not matched to a gene: 9. The CDR3 loop is CASSSFLAGGADIQYF. The CDR3 bases are TGTGCCAGCAGCTCCTTCCTAGCGGGGGGGGCAGACATTCAGTACTTC.

This clonotype has only a few counts. The chain links TRBV12-3 or TRBV12-4 to TRBJ2-1; D not resolved. With 1 base removed from V and 8 bases from J, the gap between germline ends came to 6 bases. The CDR3 spans 12 residues. The CDR3: CASSLGGDEQFF. The CDR3 region has the DNA TGTGCCAGCAGTTTAGGCGGTGATGAGCAGTTCTTC.

This clonotype has a count of ten or more. In nucleotides, the CDR3 is TGTGCCAGCACGGGACAGGGGAGGGGGTATGGCTACACCTTC. This sequence encodes CASTGQGRGYGYTF. The chain has TRBV12-3 or TRBV12-4 and TRBJ1-2, with 10 positions matching TRBD1. The CDR3 loop spans 14 amino acids. J was trimmed by 5 bases and V by 7 bases; bases with no gene match: 7.

In its sample, this clonotype was seen many times. The rearrangement uses TRBV6-5 and TRBJ1-2; the D is unclear. The CDR3 is 14 amino acids. V was clipped by 5 bases and J by 6 bases, with 16 bases between them. Germline CDR1 reads MNHEY; CDR2 reads SVGAGI. The CDR3 nucleotides are TGTGCCAGCAGTAACCAGGACGGAACCCATGGCTACACCTTC. Translated, it gives CASSNQDGTHGYTF.